The rows below give T cell receptor beta chains drawn from one sample of a study of cytomegalovirus exposure and HLA in healthy donors. TCRdb keeps only in-frame clones here, not all; method: immunoSEQ multiplex PCR. The data contain more than 100,000 clones, approximately 90% of them seen just once; the ten biggest clones take up more than 4.5%. Sequencing was performed on PBMCs. The source of these receptors is a woman in her twenties or thirties in good health and CMV-seronegative. Each CDR3 is given with its conserved first and last residue. The D gene is left open where the match is weak. Size is omitted from some rows. Given values are once, few, many or a class for expanded clones.

J gene,D gene,clone size,V gene,CDR3 DNA,CDR3 protein
TRBJ1-2,-,-,TRBV27,TGTGCCAGCAGTTTGAGCGGGGTTAACGGCTACACCTTC,CASSLSGVNGYTF
TRBJ1-6,-,once,TRBV19,TGTGCCAGTAAGACGGTTGGGGCTGGGAATTCACCCCTCCACTTT,CASKTVGAGNSPLHF
TRBJ2-1,TRBD2,-,TRBV4-1,TGCGCCAGCAGCCCGGGGACTAGCGGGAGGTACAATGAGCAGTTCTTC,CASSPGTSGRYNEQFF
TRBJ2-2,TRBD1,-,TRBV7-3,TGTGCCAGCAGCGCCTCCGGGACAGCGAACACCGGGGAGCTGTTTTTT,CASSASGTANTGELFF
TRBJ1-1,TRBD1,-,TRBV5-1,TGCGCCAGCAGCGTCAGGGGGGACACTGAAGCTTTCTTT,CASSVRGDTEAFF
TRBJ1-1,-,-,TRBV7-9,TGTGCCAGCAGCTCACAGGAGATACACACTGAAGCTTTCTTT,CASSSQEIHTEAFF
TRBJ2-5,TRBD2,-,TRBV28,TGTGCCAGCAGTTCAGGACTAGCGGGAGGGGAGACCCAGTACTTC,CASSSGLAGGETQYF
TRBJ2-3,-,-,TRBV6-4,TGTGCCAGCAGTGCCCCGACACAAAGCACAGATACGCAGTATTTT,CASSAPTQSTDTQYF
TRBJ2-7,TRBD2,-,TRBV29-1,TGCAGCGTTGAAGGCGGGACTAGCGGTTCCTACGAGCAGTACTTC,CSVEGGTSGSYEQYF
TRBJ2-7,TRBD2,-,TRBV7-3,TGTGCCAGCAGCCGTGAGCGGGGGGGTATCCACGAGCAGTACTTC,CASSRERGGIHEQYF
TRBJ2-2,TRBD1,-,TRBV19,TGTGCCAGTAGTATAGGAACAGGGGGTCGATATTGGGACGGGGAGCTGTTTTTT,CASSIGTGGRYWDGELFF
TRBJ2-5,-,once,TRBV5-6,TGTGCCAGCAGCTCGGTCAGCGGAGAGCAGTACTTC,CASSSVSGEQYF